The sequence of this T cell receptor (beta chain) was determined in a study of beta chain features in type 1 diabetes (dated by TCRdb to about 2018). Broadly, across the study: Mean age, gender distribution, total cell number and subset yield did not differ between patients and healthy donors. In the study, TCRB repertoires of sorted circulating CD4+ T cell subsets from recently diagnosed type 1 diabetes patients were compared with those of matched healthy donors. Regulatory and stem cell-like memory subsets were obtained from only 8 patients and about 8 healthy donors, while naive and central memory subsets were obtained from all 30 or so donors. A total of 107,917,701 sorted cells were examined across all samples, and the number of cells per subset was strongly correlated with RNA yield.

Each donor gave one peripheral blood draw, averaging roughly 0.11 L, which was collected into heparinised tubes. A BD FACSAria II was used to sort naive, central memory, regulatory and stem cell-like memory CD4+ T cells with a panel that included CD45RO, CCR7, CD25, CD127, CD95 and CD27. Purity was above 95% for every sorted population. PBMCs were isolated immediately by Lymphoprep density gradient centrifugation and stained directly without culture. So that batch effects would be minimized, each experiment stained and sorted samples in pairs, pairing one healthy donor with one patient. All of the isolated RNA was reverse transcribed with the High Capacity cDNA Reverse Transcription Kit, so expressed TCRB transcripts were sequenced. Deep immunoSEQ sequencing was applied to naive, central memory and regulatory T cell samples, giving an average of approximately 4 million total reads per sample. Sorted cells were lysed in RLT buffer, and RNA was extracted using DNase-treated RNeasy Micro or Mini kits according to cell number. Each cell subset was processed separately to prevent cross-contamination, with patient and healthy donor samples processed together. Using the immunoSEQ multiplex PCR, TCRB sequences were amplified from cDNA into 87-bp fragments spanning the CDR3 region. Sequencing of the amplicons was done on the Illumina HiSeq platform. Per the original workflow: PCR bias was computationally corrected using synthetic template baselines, reads within Hamming distance 2 were collapsed, and singletons that could not be merged were discarded. By aligning reads against IMGT, V, D and J genes, CDR3 length, and insertions or deletions at six rearrangement sites were assigned. Within each subset, clonotype counts were normalized to the number of sorted cells before true diversity and Gini coefficients were calculated with the tcR R package. Repertoire sharing was quantified using the overlap coefficient calculated on TCRB nucleotide sequences. Out-of-frame TCRB sequences from naive cells were analyzed to stand in for the pre-selection repertoire. TCRdb carries this immuneACCESS record with in-frame sequences only. Its versions omit some clonotypes, under half of them owing to an unresolved V gene in the studies checked, with the rest unexplained. V, J and clone size are taken as reported in that table, and D and trimming were inferred from the DNA itself. The sample records roughly 700,000 clones, 13% of which are singletons. 0.022% of the sample is held by the ten biggest clonotypes.

This clone showed up just once. The clone's antigen remains unknown. No base quality values were provided; no much bigger clone lies one nucleotide off. Overall study results and their limits: Type 1 diabetes patients showed a moderate but significant shortening of TCRB CDR3 length in all four CD4+ subsets. Patients with type 1 diabetes made fewer insertions and deleted more nucleotides at VDJ recombination sites, implying thymic rearrangement abnormalities. Because small numbers of individuals were included in the HLA sub-analyses, any influence of HLA type on TCRB rearrangement was left unresolved. The naive, central memory and regulatory TCRB repertoires appeared to resemble one another more closely among patients than among healthy donors. Because cDNA was sequenced instead of genomic DNA, activated cells with high expression could be over-represented, although the groups did not differ in activation or CD3 levels. Shorter templates might be favored by PCR, yet because patient and control samples were amplified and corrected together, any such skew would affect both groups equally.

CDR1 and CDR2 (SGHVS, FQNEAQ) derive from the germline V gene. The CDR3 measures 15 amino acids from cysteine to phenylalanine. The read is trimmed to its CDR3 DNA, 45 bases read in frame from base 1. V loses 2 bases, J loses 0 bases, and the germline ends lie 10 bases apart. The sample comprised naive CD4+ T cells from blood. Reading the label with the study, this specimen's cell subset or site is: true naive CD4+ T cells. The TCR sequence derives from a man between 18 and 35 years old with type 1 diabetes. The sequence joins TRBV7-8 to TRBJ1-1; a tentative D call is TRBD1 (5 bases match). The CDR3 amino acid sequence is: CASSLLAGMNTEAFF. The nucleotide sequence is given as TGTGCCAGCAGCTTATTGGCAGGGATGAACACTGAAGCTTTCTTT.